This note documents a single T cell receptor beta chain sequence. Antigen unknown. Via CD45RO/CCR7/CD25/CD127/CD95/CD27, cells of the CD4+ naive, central memory, regulatory and stem cell-like memory subsets were sorted. All of the isolated RNA was reverse transcribed, so expressed TCRB transcripts were sequenced. The table came from immunoSEQ multiplex PCR; TCRdb's copy has only in-frame clones and leaves some out. This sample has roughly 150,000 clones, with around 10% found just once. This sample was taken from a study of beta chain features in type 1 diabetes. Germline values: CDR1 MNHEY, CDR2 SVGAGI. This CDR3 has 13 amino acids. V gave up 6 bases and J gave up 2 bases; unmatched junction bases: 4. Study observations and caveats: Lower insertion and higher deletion counts appeared at VDJ junctions in type 1 diabetes patients. The analysis here could not establish whether HLA type shapes TCRB rearrangement.

The sample comprised central memory CD4+ T cells from blood. The gene calls are TRBV6-5 and TRBJ2-7, with TRBD1 matching over 7 bases. This receptor was obtained from a man aged 18 to 30 in good health. CDR3: CASSRGQAYEQYF. DNA for the CDR3: TGTGCCAGCAGCCGCGGACAGGCCTACGAGCAGTACTTC.